What follows describes a single TCR beta chain. The source of the sample is a study of T cell changes during pregnancy in multiple sclerosis. V gave up 2 bases and J gave up 5 bases, with 9 bases separating them. Looked up from germline, CDR1 is KGHSH and CDR2 is LQKENI. The CDR3 runs 13 residues. Only in-frame clones appear in the TCRdb table, and some are missing; sequencing was by immunoSEQ multiplex PCR. The sample has approximately 50,000 clones, approximately 91% seen once. Sequences were derived from peripheral blood, sampled in the second trimester of pregnancy. The source of this sequence is a female donor with multiple sclerosis, enrolled in a pregnancy study. This chain connects TRBV18 to TRBJ1-2, with D possibly matching TRBD1 (6 bases). The CDR3 nucleotides read TGTGCCAGCTCACCAAGACAGGCATATGGCTACACCTTC. Residues: CASSPRQAYGYTF.